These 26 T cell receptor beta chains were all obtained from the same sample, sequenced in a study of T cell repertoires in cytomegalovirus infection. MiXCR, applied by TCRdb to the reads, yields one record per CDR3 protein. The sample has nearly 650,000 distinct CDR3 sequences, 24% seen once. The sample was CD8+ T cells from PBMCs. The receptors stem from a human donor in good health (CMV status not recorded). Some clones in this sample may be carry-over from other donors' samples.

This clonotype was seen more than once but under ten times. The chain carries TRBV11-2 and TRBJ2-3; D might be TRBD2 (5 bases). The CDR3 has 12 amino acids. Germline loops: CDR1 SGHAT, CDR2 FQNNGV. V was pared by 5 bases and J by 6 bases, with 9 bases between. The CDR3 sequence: CASSPVADTQYF. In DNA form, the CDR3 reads TGTGCCAGCAGCCCCGTAGCGGATACGCAGTATTTT.

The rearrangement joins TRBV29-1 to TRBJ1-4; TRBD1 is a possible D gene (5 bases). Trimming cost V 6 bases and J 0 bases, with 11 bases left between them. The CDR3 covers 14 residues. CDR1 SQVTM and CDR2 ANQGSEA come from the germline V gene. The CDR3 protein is CSVGDSATNEKLFF. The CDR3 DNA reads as TGCAGCGTCGGAGACAGTGCAACTAATGAAAAACTGTTTTTT.

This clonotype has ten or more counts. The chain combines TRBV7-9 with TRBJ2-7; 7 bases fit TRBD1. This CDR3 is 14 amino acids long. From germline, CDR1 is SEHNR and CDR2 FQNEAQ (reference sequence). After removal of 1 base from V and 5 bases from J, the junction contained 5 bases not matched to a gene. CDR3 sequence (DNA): TGTGCCAGCAGCTTAGGACAGGGCATCCACGAGCAGTACTTC. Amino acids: CASSLGQGIHEQYF. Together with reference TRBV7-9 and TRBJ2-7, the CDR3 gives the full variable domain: DTGVSQNPRHKITKRGQNVTFRCDPISEHNRLYWYRQTLGQGPEFLTYFQNEAQLEKSRLLSDRFSAERPKGSFSTLEIQRTEQGDSAMYLCASSLGQGIHEQYFGPGTRLTVT.

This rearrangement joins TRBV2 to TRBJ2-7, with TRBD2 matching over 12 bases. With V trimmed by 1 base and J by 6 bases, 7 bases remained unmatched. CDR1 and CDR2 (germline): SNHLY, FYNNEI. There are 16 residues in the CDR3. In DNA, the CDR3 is TGTGCCAGCAGTGAAGGTGTAGGACTAGCGGGGTTCGAGCAGTACGTC. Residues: CASSEGVGLAGFEQYV.

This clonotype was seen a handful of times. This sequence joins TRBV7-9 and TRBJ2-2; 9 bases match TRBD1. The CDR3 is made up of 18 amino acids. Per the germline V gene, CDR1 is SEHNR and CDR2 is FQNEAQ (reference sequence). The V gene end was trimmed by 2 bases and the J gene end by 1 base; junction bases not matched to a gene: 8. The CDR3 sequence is CASSLHGTGSRNTGELFF. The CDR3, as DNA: TGTGCCAGCAGCTTACACGGGACAGGGAGTCGGAACACCGGGGAGCTGTTTTTT.

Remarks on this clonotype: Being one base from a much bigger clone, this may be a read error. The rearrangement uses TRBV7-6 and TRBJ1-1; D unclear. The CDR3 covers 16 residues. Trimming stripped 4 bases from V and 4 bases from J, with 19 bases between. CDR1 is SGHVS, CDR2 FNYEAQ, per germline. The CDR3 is CASSSATLGLGTEAFF. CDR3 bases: TGTGCCAGCAGCTCGGCAACATTAGGTTTGGGCACTGAAGCTTTCTTT.

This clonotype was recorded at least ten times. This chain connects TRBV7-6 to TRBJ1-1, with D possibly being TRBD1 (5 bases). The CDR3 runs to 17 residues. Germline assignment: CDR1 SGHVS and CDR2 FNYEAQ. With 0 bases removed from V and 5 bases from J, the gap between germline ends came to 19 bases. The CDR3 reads CASSLAPSGRGVTEAFF. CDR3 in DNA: TGTGCCAGCAGCTTAGCCCCGTCCGGACGGGGCGTGACTGAAGCTTTCTTT.

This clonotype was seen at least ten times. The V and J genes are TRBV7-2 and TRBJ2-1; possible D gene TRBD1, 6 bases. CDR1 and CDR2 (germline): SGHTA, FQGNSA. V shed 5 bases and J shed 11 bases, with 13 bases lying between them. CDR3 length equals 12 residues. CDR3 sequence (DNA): TGTGCCAGCAGCAAGACAGGAGCTAAGCAGTTCTTC. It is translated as CASSKTGAKQFF.

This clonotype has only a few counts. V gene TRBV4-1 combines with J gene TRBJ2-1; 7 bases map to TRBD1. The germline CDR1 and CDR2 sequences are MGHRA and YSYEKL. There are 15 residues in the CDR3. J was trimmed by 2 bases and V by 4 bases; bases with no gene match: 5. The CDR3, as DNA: TGCGCCAGCAGCCCGGACAGGAGTGCCTACAATGAGCAGTTCTTC. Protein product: CASSPDRSAYNEQFF.

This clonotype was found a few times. The CDR3 DNA sequence: TGTGCCAGCAGTGCCACGGGCCCTAATGAGCAGTTCTTC. It translates to CASSATGPNEQFF. The chain recombines TRBV7-9 with TRBJ2-1; no firm D call. In germline, CDR1 is SEHNR, CDR2 FQNEAQ (reference sequence). The CDR3 has 13 amino acids. V was clipped by 6 bases and J by 7 bases, with 13 bases between them.

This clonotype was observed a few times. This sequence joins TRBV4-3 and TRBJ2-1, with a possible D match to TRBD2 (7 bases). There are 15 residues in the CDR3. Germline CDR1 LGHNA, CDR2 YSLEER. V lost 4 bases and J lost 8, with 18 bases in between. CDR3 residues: CASSPFGGAGDEQFF. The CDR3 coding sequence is TGCGCCAGCAGCCCTTTTGGGGGGGCCGGGGATGAGCAGTTCTTC.

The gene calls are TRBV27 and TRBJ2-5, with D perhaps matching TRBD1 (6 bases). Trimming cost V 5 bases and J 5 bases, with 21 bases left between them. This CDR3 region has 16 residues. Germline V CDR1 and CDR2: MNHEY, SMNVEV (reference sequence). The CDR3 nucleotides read TGTGCCAGCAGTCCAGATTATGGGGGCGAGACGGAGACCCAGTACTTC. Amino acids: CASSPDYGGETETQYF.

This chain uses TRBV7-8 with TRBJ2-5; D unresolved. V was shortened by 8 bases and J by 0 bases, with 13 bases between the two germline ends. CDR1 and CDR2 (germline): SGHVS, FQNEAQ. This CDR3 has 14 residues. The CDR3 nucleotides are TGTGCCAGCGAGTACGAAAAGTACCAAGAGACCCAGTACTTC. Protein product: CASEYEKYQETQYF.

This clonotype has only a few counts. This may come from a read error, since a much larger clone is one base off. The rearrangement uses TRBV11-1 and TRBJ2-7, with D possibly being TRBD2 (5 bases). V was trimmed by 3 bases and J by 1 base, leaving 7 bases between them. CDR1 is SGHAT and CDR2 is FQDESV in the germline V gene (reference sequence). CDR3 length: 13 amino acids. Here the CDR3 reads CASSFGESYEQYV. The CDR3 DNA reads TGTGCCAGCAGCTTCGGGGAGTCCTACGAGCAGTACGTC.

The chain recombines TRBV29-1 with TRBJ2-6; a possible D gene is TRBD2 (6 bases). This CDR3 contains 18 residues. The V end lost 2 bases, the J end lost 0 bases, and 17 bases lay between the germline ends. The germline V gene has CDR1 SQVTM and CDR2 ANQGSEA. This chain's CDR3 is CSVEPAVSGGSGANVLTF. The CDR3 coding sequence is TGCAGCGTTGAACCGGCAGTATCCGGGGGCTCTGGGGCCAACGTCCTGACTTTC.

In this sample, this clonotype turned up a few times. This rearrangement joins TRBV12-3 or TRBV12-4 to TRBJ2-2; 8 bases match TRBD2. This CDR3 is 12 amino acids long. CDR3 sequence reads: CANRGGTGELFF. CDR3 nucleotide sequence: TGTGCTAACCGGGGGGGGACCGGGGAGCTGTTTTTT.

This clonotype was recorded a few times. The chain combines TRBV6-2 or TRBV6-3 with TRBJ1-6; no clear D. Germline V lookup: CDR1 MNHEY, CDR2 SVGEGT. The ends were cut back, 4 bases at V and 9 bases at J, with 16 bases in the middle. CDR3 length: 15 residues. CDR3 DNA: TGTGCCAGCAGTTCCCGGGGTAACCCCAGTTCACCCCTCCACTTT. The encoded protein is CASSSRGNPSSPLHF.

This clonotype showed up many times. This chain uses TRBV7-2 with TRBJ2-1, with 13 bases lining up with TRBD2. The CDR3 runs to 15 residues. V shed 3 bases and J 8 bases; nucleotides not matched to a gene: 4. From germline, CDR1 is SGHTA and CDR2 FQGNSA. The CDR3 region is CASSFGLAGVDEQFF. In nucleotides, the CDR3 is TGTGCCAGCAGCTTTGGACTAGCGGGGGTGGATGAGCAGTTCTTC.

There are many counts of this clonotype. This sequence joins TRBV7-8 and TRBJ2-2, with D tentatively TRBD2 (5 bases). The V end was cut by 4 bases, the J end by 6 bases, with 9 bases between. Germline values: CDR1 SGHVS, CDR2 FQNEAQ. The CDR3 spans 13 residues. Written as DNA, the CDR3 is TGTGCCAGCAGCTCGGACTTTGCCGGGGAGCTGTTTTTT. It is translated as CASSSDFAGELFF.

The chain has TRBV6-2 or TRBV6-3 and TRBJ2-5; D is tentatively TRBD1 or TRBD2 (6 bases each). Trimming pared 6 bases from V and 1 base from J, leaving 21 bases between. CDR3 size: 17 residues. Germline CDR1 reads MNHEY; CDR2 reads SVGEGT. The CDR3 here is CASSHTRGQILQETQYF. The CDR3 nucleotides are TGTGCCAGCAGCCACACCCGGGGGCAGATCCTCCAAGAGACCCAGTACTTC.

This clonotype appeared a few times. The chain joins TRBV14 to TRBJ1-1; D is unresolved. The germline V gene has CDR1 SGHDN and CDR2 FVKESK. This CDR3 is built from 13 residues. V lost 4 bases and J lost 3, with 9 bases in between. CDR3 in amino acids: CASSPSPYTEAFF. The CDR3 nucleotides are TGTGCCAGCAGCCCCTCTCCTTACACTGAAGCTTTCTTT.

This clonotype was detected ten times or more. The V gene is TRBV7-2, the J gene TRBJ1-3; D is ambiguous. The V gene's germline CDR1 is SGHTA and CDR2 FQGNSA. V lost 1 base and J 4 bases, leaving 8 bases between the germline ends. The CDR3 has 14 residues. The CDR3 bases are TGTGCCAGCAGCTTAGGGTCTCGAGGAAACACCATATATTTT. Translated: CASSLGSRGNTIYF.

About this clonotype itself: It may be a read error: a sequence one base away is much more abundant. CDR3 DNA: TGTGCCAACAGCGATAGCGGGGCGAGCTACAATGAGCAGTTCTTC. This gives the protein CANSDSGASYNEQFF. The rearrangement uses TRBV7-2 and TRBJ2-1, with TRBD2 identical over 8 bases. Germline V lookup: CDR1 SGHTA, CDR2 FQGNSA. This CDR3 is 15 amino acids long.

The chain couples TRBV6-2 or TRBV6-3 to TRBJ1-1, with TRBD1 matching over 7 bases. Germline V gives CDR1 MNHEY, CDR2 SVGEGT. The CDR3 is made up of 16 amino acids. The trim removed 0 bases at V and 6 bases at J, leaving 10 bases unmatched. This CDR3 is CASSYSMITDRPEAFF. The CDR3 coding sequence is TGTGCCAGCAGTTACTCGATGATCACGGACAGGCCTGAAGCTTTCTTT.

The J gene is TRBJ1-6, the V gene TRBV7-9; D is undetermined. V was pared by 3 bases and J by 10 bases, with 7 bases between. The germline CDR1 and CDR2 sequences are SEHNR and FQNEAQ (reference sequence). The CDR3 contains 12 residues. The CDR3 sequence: CASSFGESPLHF. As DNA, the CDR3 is TGTGCCAGCAGCTTTGGGGAATCACCCCTCCACTTT.

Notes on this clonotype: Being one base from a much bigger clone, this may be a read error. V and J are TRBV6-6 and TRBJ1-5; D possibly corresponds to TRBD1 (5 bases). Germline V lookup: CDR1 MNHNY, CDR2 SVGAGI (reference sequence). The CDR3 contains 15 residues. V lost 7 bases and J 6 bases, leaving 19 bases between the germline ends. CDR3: CASTIRGGGGQPQHF. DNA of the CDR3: TGTGCCAGCACTATCCGTGGGGGAGGTGGTCAGCCCCAGCATTTT.